This T cell receptor beta chain stems from a study of blood T cell repertoires in COVID-19 (dated by TCRdb to 2018 to 2020). About the study as a whole: Samples covering the acute and convalescent phases of COVID-19 were provided by collaborators in the United States, Italy and Spain. The sample metadata nearly always contained a de-identified subject ID, COVID-19 status, age in years and sex. The samples were drawn from two sources: the first 160 participants of the ongoing ImmuneRACE study, and over 950 subjects contributed by 6 global collaborators. The repertoires were made available in a free public database intended to serve as a resource for research on the immune response to SARS-CoV-2. Deeply sampled blood TCRbeta repertoires from subjects exposed to, actively infected with, or recovered from COVID-19 were included in the dataset. The prospective study material was composed of cDNA or gDNA derived from T cells, B-cell-depleted T cells, or PBMCs. Where HLA class I and class II types were available, the types were taken from metadata supplied by the sample provider, not from assay-based typing. The full study reports these points: Clinical and demographic metadata were provided uncurated, with the amount varying by source and participant.

TCRbeta CDR3 regions were amplified from genomic DNA using the immunoSEQ Assay, a bias-controlled multiplex PCR. The paper's data handling went like this. The number of nucleated cells in each sample was estimated by amplification of reference gene primers within the assay. To quantify the absolute abundance of each unique TCRbeta CDR3 rearrangement, sequence reads were collapsed and filtered. Productive Simpson clonality was computed per sample as the square root of Simpson's diversity index over productive rearrangements. TCRdb stores this immuneACCESS table with in-frame sequences only. Part of the clones is absent; in the studies checked, under half of the shortfall reflects unresolved V genes, and no reason is known for the rest. V, J and clone size derive from that table, while D and trimming were established from the DNA sequence. This sample gives hundreds of thousands of clones in total; roughly 89% of them show up just once. The ten top clones hold approximately 1.4% of the sample.

V is shortened by 4 bases, J by 4 bases, and the region joining them spans 10 bases. Per the germline V gene, SQVTM is the CDR1 and ANQGSEA is the CDR2. From the cysteine up to the phenylalanine, the CDR3 has a length of 13 residues. CDR3 DNA is the only sequence kept; it has 39 bases, read in frame from the first base. On this clone itself: Its antigen specificity is not known. Qualities for individual bases were not recorded, and no much larger clone is one base off.

Each collaborating institution followed its own protocols to collect whole blood in K2EDTA tubes. For TCRbeta analysis, collaborators shipped samples as frozen whole blood, isolated PBMCs, or DNA extracted from either of those sample types. This sequence originates from a woman aged 30 to 39 with active or convalescent COVID-19. The specimen sequenced was peripheral blood. Recombination joined TRBV29-1 with TRBJ1-4; matching of 5 bases hints at TRBD1 as the D gene. The nucleotides read TGCAGCGTTGGAAAACAGGATAATGAAAAACTGTTTTTT. Its translation reads: CSVGKQDNEKLFF.